The 2 T cell receptor beta chains in this list originate from one sample, sequenced in a study of shared clonotypes between healthy human individuals. Libraries were prepared by immunoSEQ multiplex PCR; TCRdb keeps only in-frame clonotypes and omits some of them. This repertoire shows about 2 million clones, approximately 95% found once; its top ten account for around 1.1%. The naive CD8 subset, CD45RO-negative cells positively selected for CCR7, excluded terminally differentiated effector memory CD45RA+ cells. Sample: naive CD8+ T cells sorted from blood. The receptors come from a man between 18 and 29 years old in good health.

This chain links TRBV5-4 with TRBJ1-3; D possibly corresponds to TRBD1 (5 bases). V was cut by 2 bases and J by 1 base, with 13 bases left in between. Germline CDR1 SGHNT, CDR2 YYREEE (reference sequence). CDR3 size: 16 residues. CDR3 protein: CASSFDSLDSGNTIYF. The CDR3 nucleotides are TGTGCCAGCAGCTTCGACAGTTTAGATTCTGGAAACACCATATATTTT. The variable domain in full, completed from reference TRBV5-4 and TRBJ1-3, reads ETGVTQSPTHLIKTRGQQVTLRCSSQSGHNTVSWYQQALGQGPQFIFQYYREEENGRGNFPPRFSGLQFPNYSSELNVNALELDDSALYLCASSFDSLDSGNTIYFGEGSWLTVV.

The chain recombines TRBV4-3 with TRBJ2-2, with 7 positions matching TRBD2. Germline V gives CDR1 LGHNA, CDR2 YSLEER. The CDR3 has 18 amino acids. V lost 0 bases, J lost 1 base, and 8 bases stayed unmatched. For the CDR3, the DNA is TGCGCCAGCAGCCAAGATTTAATTGGCGGGGGGAACACCGGGGAGCTGTTTTTT. Translated, it gives CASSQDLIGGGNTGELFF.